This is a list of T cell receptor beta chains from one sample in a study of T cell changes during pregnancy in multiple sclerosis. Only in-frame clones appear in the TCRdb table, and some are missing; sequencing was by immunoSEQ multiplex PCR. The table shows tens of thousands of clones, with 91% occurring only once. The sample in question was peripheral blood, obtained before pregnancy. These receptors were obtained from a female donor with multiple sclerosis, enrolled in a pregnancy study. Both conserved end residues are part of each CDR3. D genes are given only for firm matches. Clone size is shown for a subset of rows, as once, few, many or a class of expanded clone.

j_call: TRBJ2-3
d_call: TRBD1
cdr3_length: 12
clone_size: .
v_call: TRBV29-1
cdr3_aa: CGQGSSTDTQYF
cdr3_nt: TGTGGACAGGGCTCTAGCACAGATACGCAGTATTTT

j_call: TRBJ2-3
d_call: .
cdr3_length: 15
clone_size: .
v_call: TRBV19
cdr3_aa: CASSAYRVRTDTQYF
cdr3_nt: TGTGCCAGTAGTGCCTACAGGGTTCGGACAGATACGCAGTATTTT

j_call: TRBJ1-2
d_call: .
cdr3_length: 13
clone_size: .
v_call: TRBV7-2
cdr3_aa: CASSLSANYGYTF
cdr3_nt: TGTGCCAGCAGCCTCTCAGCTAACTATGGCTACACCTTC

j_call: TRBJ1-2
d_call: .
cdr3_length: 14
clone_size: once
v_call: TRBV6-5
cdr3_aa: CASSYDLTGYGYTF
cdr3_nt: TGTGCCAGCAGTTACGACCTGACAGGCTATGGCTACACCTTC

j_call: TRBJ1-5
d_call: .
cdr3_length: 14
clone_size: .
v_call: TRBV5-1
cdr3_aa: CASRAGAGNQPQHF
cdr3_nt: TGCGCCAGCAGAGCGGGGGCCGGCAATCAGCCCCAGCATTTT

j_call: TRBJ1-5
d_call: .
cdr3_length: 13
clone_size: .
v_call: TRBV7-2
cdr3_aa: CASSLGLQTPQHF
cdr3_nt: TGTGCCAGCAGCTTAGGACTCCAGACGCCCCAGCATTTT

j_call: TRBJ2-5
d_call: TRBD2
cdr3_length: 16
clone_size: .
v_call: TRBV5-8
cdr3_aa: CASSFGAGVGQETQYF
cdr3_nt: TGTGCCAGCAGCTTTGGAGCGGGGGTCGGTCAAGAGACCCAGTACTTC

j_call: TRBJ1-3
d_call: .
cdr3_length: 15
clone_size: .
v_call: TRBV5-6
cdr3_aa: CASSLAGRGGNTIYF
cdr3_nt: TGTGCCAGCAGCTTGGCCGGGAGGGGAGGAAACACCATATATTTT

j_call: TRBJ2-7
d_call: TRBD2
cdr3_length: 15
clone_size: .
v_call: TRBV9
cdr3_aa: CASSVRGLAGYEQYF
cdr3_nt: TGTGCCAGCAGCGTAAGGGGACTAGCGGGGTACGAGCAGTACTTC

j_call: TRBJ1-1
d_call: TRBD1
cdr3_length: 14
clone_size: .
v_call: TRBV18
cdr3_aa: CASSAGQGNTEAFF
cdr3_nt: TGTGCCAGCTCGGCAGGACAGGGGAACACTGAAGCTTTCTTT

j_call: TRBJ1-1
d_call: .
cdr3_length: 14
clone_size: .
v_call: TRBV30
cdr3_aa: CAWRPGGAGTEAFF
cdr3_nt: TGTGCCTGGAGGCCGGGGGGGGCGGGGACTGAAGCTTTCTTT

j_call: TRBJ2-5
d_call: TRBD2
cdr3_length: 15
clone_size: .
v_call: TRBV11-2
cdr3_aa: CASSHQPGGQETQYF
cdr3_nt: TGTGCCAGCAGCCACCAGCCGGGGGGCCAAGAGACCCAGTACTTC

j_call: TRBJ2-1
d_call: TRBD2
cdr3_length: 16
clone_size: .
v_call: TRBV5-1
cdr3_aa: CASSQTLAGGYNEQFF
cdr3_nt: TGCGCCAGCAGCCAAACACTAGCGGGGGGTTACAATGAGCAGTTCTTC

j_call: TRBJ1-2
d_call: .
cdr3_length: 14
clone_size: .
v_call: TRBV4-2
cdr3_aa: CASSQDTGDYGYTF
cdr3_nt: TGTGCCAGCAGCCAAGATACGGGTGACTATGGCTACACCTTC

j_call: TRBJ1-2
d_call: .
cdr3_length: 14
clone_size: .
v_call: TRBV19
cdr3_aa: CASSLRGSNYGYTF
cdr3_nt: TGTGCCAGTAGTCTCCGAGGGAGTAACTATGGCTACACCTTC

j_call: TRBJ1-1
d_call: TRBD1
cdr3_length: 15
clone_size: few
v_call: TRBV4-2
cdr3_aa: CASSQEGQTNTEAFF
cdr3_nt: TGTGCCAGCAGCCAAGAGGGACAGACGAACACTGAAGCTTTCTTT

j_call: TRBJ2-7
d_call: .
cdr3_length: 15
clone_size: .
v_call: TRBV5-1
cdr3_aa: CASSLGSGPSYEQYF
cdr3_nt: TGCGCCAGCAGCTTGGGTTCAGGGCCCTCCTACGAGCAGTACTTC

j_call: TRBJ1-1
d_call: TRBD1
cdr3_length: 15
clone_size: .
v_call: TRBV6-5
cdr3_aa: CASSYFPGGSYEAFF
cdr3_nt: TGTGCCAGCAGTTACTTCCCAGGGGGATCGTATGAAGCTTTCTTT

j_call: TRBJ1-6
d_call: .
cdr3_length: 17
clone_size: .
v_call: TRBV21-1
cdr3_aa: CASSNIEFEGVNSPLHF
cdr3_nt: TGTGCCAGCAGCAATATTGAGTTCGAAGGGGTTAATTCACCCCTCCACTTT

j_call: TRBJ1-3
d_call: .
cdr3_length: 15
clone_size: .
v_call: TRBV5-8
cdr3_aa: CASSLGQISGNTIYF
cdr3_nt: TGTGCCAGCAGCTTGGGACAGATATCTGGAAACACCATATATTTT

j_call: TRBJ1-1
d_call: .
cdr3_length: 15
clone_size: few
v_call: TRBV4-3
cdr3_aa: CASSQEVAGHTEAFF
cdr3_nt: TGCGCCAGCAGCCAAGAGGTTGCAGGGCATACTGAAGCTTTCTTT

j_call: TRBJ2-7
d_call: .
cdr3_length: 12
clone_size: .
v_call: TRBV5-6
cdr3_aa: CASSLTGWEQYF
cdr3_nt: TGTGCCAGCAGCCTGACGGGGTGGGAGCAGTACTTC

j_call: TRBJ2-7
d_call: TRBD2
cdr3_length: 13
clone_size: once
v_call: TRBV6-5
cdr3_aa: CASAGLAAYEQYF
cdr3_nt: TGTGCCAGCGCGGGACTAGCGGCCTACGAGCAGTACTTC

j_call: TRBJ1-2
d_call: TRBD1
cdr3_length: 13
clone_size: .
v_call: TRBV4-1
cdr3_aa: CASRKGTELGYTF
cdr3_nt: TGCGCCAGCAGAAAGGGGACAGAACTTGGCTACACCTTC

j_call: TRBJ1-1
d_call: .
cdr3_length: 11
clone_size: .
v_call: TRBV5-4
cdr3_aa: CASSLDGEAFF
cdr3_nt: TGTGCCAGCAGCTTGGACGGGGAAGCTTTCTTT

j_call: TRBJ1-1
d_call: TRBD1
cdr3_length: 17
clone_size: .
v_call: TRBV7-2
cdr3_aa: CASSGGQGIGRATEAFF
cdr3_nt: TGTGCCAGCAGCGGTGGACAGGGGATAGGGAGGGCCACTGAAGCTTTCTTT

j_call: TRBJ1-1
d_call: .
cdr3_length: 15
clone_size: .
v_call: TRBV11-1
cdr3_aa: CASSLRRGEDTEAFF
cdr3_nt: TGTGCCAGCAGCTTACGGCGGGGGGAGGACACTGAAGCTTTCTTT

j_call: TRBJ1-2
d_call: .
cdr3_length: 12
clone_size: .
v_call: TRBV5-6
cdr3_aa: CASSGLTYGYTF
cdr3_nt: TGTGCCAGCAGCGGACTGACCTATGGCTACACCTTC

j_call: TRBJ2-1
d_call: TRBD1
cdr3_length: 15
clone_size: once
v_call: TRBV4-2
cdr3_aa: CASSAGQGGPNEQFF
cdr3_nt: TGTGCCAGCAGCGCGGGACAGGGTGGTCCCAATGAGCAGTTCTTC

j_call: TRBJ1-2
d_call: TRBD1
cdr3_length: 14
clone_size: .
v_call: TRBV7-9
cdr3_aa: CASSTRTGSYGYTF
cdr3_nt: TGTGCCAGCAGCACCAGGACAGGCAGCTATGGCTACACCTTC

j_call: TRBJ2-5
d_call: .
cdr3_length: 14
clone_size: .
v_call: TRBV6-6
cdr3_aa: CASRLHSGQETQYF
cdr3_nt: TGTGCCAGCAGACTCCATAGCGGACAAGAGACCCAGTACTTC

j_call: TRBJ1-2
d_call: .
cdr3_length: 11
clone_size: .
v_call: TRBV7-2
cdr3_aa: CASSPRYGYTF
cdr3_nt: TGTGCCAGCAGCCCCCGGTATGGCTACACCTTC

j_call: TRBJ1-2
d_call: TRBD1
cdr3_length: 15
clone_size: .
v_call: TRBV27
cdr3_aa: CASSMTGRYGYGYTF
cdr3_nt: TGTGCCAGCAGTATGACAGGGAGATATGGCTATGGCTACACCTTC

j_call: TRBJ2-5
d_call: TRBD1
cdr3_length: 13
clone_size: once
v_call: TRBV7-2
cdr3_aa: CASSWDSEETQYF
cdr3_nt: TGTGCCAGCAGCTGGGACAGCGAAGAGACCCAGTACTTC

j_call: TRBJ1-3
d_call: .
cdr3_length: 15
clone_size: .
v_call: TRBV4-1
cdr3_aa: CASNPEVGSGNTIYF
cdr3_nt: TGCGCCAGCAACCCCGAGGTGGGCTCTGGAAACACCATATATTTT

j_call: TRBJ2-7
d_call: TRBD1
cdr3_length: 14
clone_size: .
v_call: TRBV7-9
cdr3_aa: CASSPGQGAYEQYF
cdr3_nt: TGTGCCAGCAGCCCAGGACAGGGCGCCTACGAGCAGTACTTC

j_call: TRBJ2-3
d_call: TRBD2
cdr3_length: 15
clone_size: .
v_call: TRBV7-9
cdr3_aa: CASSFSGSSTDTQYF
cdr3_nt: TGTGCCAGCAGCTTTAGCGGGTCTAGCACAGATACGCAGTATTTT

j_call: TRBJ1-1
d_call: .
cdr3_length: 16
clone_size: .
v_call: TRBV6-5
cdr3_aa: CASSYSSRGANTEAFF
cdr3_nt: TGTGCCAGCAGTTACTCGTCACGGGGGGCTAACACTGAAGCTTTCTTT

j_call: TRBJ1-2
d_call: .
cdr3_length: 13
clone_size: once
v_call: TRBV7-8
cdr3_aa: CASSLGQSYGYTF
cdr3_nt: TGTGCCAGCAGCTTAGGACAGTCCTATGGCTACACCTTC

j_call: TRBJ2-5
d_call: .
cdr3_length: 15
clone_size: .
v_call: TRBV19
cdr3_aa: CASSIDNRAGETQYF
cdr3_nt: TGTGCCAGTAGTATAGACAACAGGGCTGGGGAGACCCAGTACTTC

j_call: TRBJ1-3
d_call: .
cdr3_length: 10
clone_size: .
v_call: TRBV19
cdr3_aa: CATSGNTIYF
cdr3_nt: TGTGCCACGTCCGGAAACACCATATATTTT

j_call: TRBJ2-2
d_call: .
cdr3_length: 15
clone_size: .
v_call: TRBV25-1
cdr3_aa: CASSESAQDTGELFF
cdr3_nt: TGTGCCAGCAGTGAATCTGCCCAGGACACCGGGGAGCTGTTTTTT

j_call: TRBJ1-1
d_call: .
cdr3_length: 13
clone_size: .
v_call: TRBV7-6
cdr3_aa: CASSLGSRTEAFF
cdr3_nt: TGTGCCAGCAGCTTAGGGTCGCGGACTGAAGCTTTCTTT

j_call: TRBJ2-7
d_call: .
cdr3_length: 15
clone_size: .
v_call: TRBV7-3
cdr3_aa: CASSPTQGHSYEQYF
cdr3_nt: TGTGCCAGCAGCCCCACCCAGGGACACTCCTACGAGCAGTACTTC

j_call: TRBJ1-6
d_call: .
cdr3_length: 15
clone_size: .
v_call: TRBV7-8
cdr3_aa: CASRDTVNYNSPLHF
cdr3_nt: TGTGCCAGCCGGGACACCGTTAATTATAATTCACCCCTCCACTTT

j_call: TRBJ1-1
d_call: .
cdr3_length: 16
clone_size: once
v_call: TRBV21-1
cdr3_aa: CASSPDFFSLDTEAFF
cdr3_nt: TGTGCCAGCAGCCCGGACTTTTTTTCGTTGGACACTGAAGCTTTCTTT

j_call: TRBJ1-6
d_call: TRBD1
cdr3_length: 17
clone_size: .
v_call: TRBV4-2
cdr3_aa: CASSPDDRDRVNSPLHF
cdr3_nt: TGTGCCAGCAGCCCCGACGACCGGGACAGGGTTAATTCACCCCTCCACTTT

j_call: TRBJ1-3
d_call: .
cdr3_length: 15
clone_size: .
v_call: TRBV5-5
cdr3_aa: CASSFTGHYGNTIYF
cdr3_nt: TGTGCCAGCAGCTTCACAGGGCATTATGGAAACACCATATATTTT

j_call: TRBJ2-7
d_call: .
cdr3_length: 15
clone_size: once
v_call: TRBV4-3
cdr3_aa: CASSQAAGSSYEQYF
cdr3_nt: TGCGCCAGCAGCCAAGCGGCGGGGAGCTCCTACGAGCAGTACTTC

j_call: TRBJ2-7
d_call: .
cdr3_length: 13
clone_size: .
v_call: TRBV13
cdr3_aa: CASSPRDKYEQYF
cdr3_nt: TGTGCCAGCAGCCCCAGAGACAAATACGAGCAGTACTTC

j_call: TRBJ2-7
d_call: .
cdr3_length: 13
clone_size: .
v_call: TRBV4-3
cdr3_aa: CASSQDRTYEQYF
cdr3_nt: TGCGCCAGCAGCCAAGACAGAACCTACGAGCAGTACTTC

j_call: TRBJ2-7
d_call: TRBD2
cdr3_length: 22
clone_size: .
v_call: TRBV7-6
cdr3_aa: CASSWGGVAGTSGESGGPEQYF
cdr3_nt: TGTGCCAGCAGCTGGGGAGGTGTAGCCGGGACTAGCGGGGAGTCGGGGGGTCCGGAGCAGTACTTC